The rows below give T cell receptor beta chains drawn from one sample of a study of cytomegalovirus exposure and HLA in healthy donors. Clones were read by immunoSEQ multiplex PCR, and TCRdb kept only the in-frame ones, dropping some. The profile covers about 190,000 clones, with 75% to 90% appearing a single time and approximately 0.74% taken by the ten largest. Sequencing used PBMCs. The receptors stem from a woman younger than 30 in good health and CMV-seronegative. Both conserved end residues are part of each CDR3. A D gene is named only where the DNA matches it firmly. Size is stated for part of the rows, as once, few or many counts, or as a class when the clone is expanded.

size	V	J	D	DNA	CDR3
NA	TRBV9	TRBJ2-7	TRBD2	TGTGCCAGCAGCGGAACTAGCGGGGGCTACGAGCAGTACTTC	CASSGTSGGYEQYF
NA	TRBV7-3	TRBJ2-3	NA	TGTGCCAGCAGTCTCTACCCTAAGGGGGATACGCAGTATTTT	CASSLYPKGDTQYF
NA	TRBV5-4	TRBJ2-5	NA	TGTGCCAGCAGCTTACTGCCGGGAGAGACCCAGTACTTC	CASSLLPGETQYF
few	TRBV6-6	TRBJ1-1	NA	TGTGCCAGCACAGTGGAGGGAGGGACTGAAGCTTTCTTT	CASTVEGGTEAFF
few	TRBV4-2	TRBJ2-3	TRBD2	TGTGCCAGCAGCCAAGGGACTAGCGCAGATACGCAGTATTTT	CASSQGTSADTQYF
NA	TRBV9	TRBJ2-7	TRBD1	TGTGCCAGCAGCGGACGGGACAGTTCCTACGAGCAGTACTTC	CASSGRDSSYEQYF
NA	TRBV15	TRBJ1-1	TRBD1	TGTGCCACCAGCAGAGACTTTTTCGAGACAGGGCCAATGAACACTGAAGCTTTCTTT	CATSRDFFETGPMNTEAFF
NA	TRBV4-1	TRBJ2-1	TRBD2	TGCGCCAGCAGCCAAGGACTAGCGGCTATGGGGTACAATGAGCAGTTCTTC	CASSQGLAAMGYNEQFF
NA	TRBV29-1	TRBJ2-7	TRBD2	TGCAGCGTACGGACTAGCGGATCCTACGAGCAGTACTTC	CSVRTSGSYEQYF
NA	TRBV19	TRBJ1-5	NA	TGTGCCAGTAGTAAATCGGGACTCCCAGGCGGTGTACAGCCCCAGCATTTT	CASSKSGLPGGVQPQHF
once	TRBV11-2	TRBJ2-5	NA	TGTGCCAGCAGCGGAACAGTTCACCAAGAGACCCAGTACTTC	CASSGTVHQETQYF
NA	TRBV5-6	TRBJ1-5	NA	TGTGCCAGCAGCAGTGAAGGACAGAATTGGCCCCAGCATTTT	CASSSEGQNWPQHF
NA	TRBV7-9	TRBJ2-7	TRBD2	TGTGCCAGCAGCTTAGCGCCTGGGCGGGAGGCCAGCTCCTACGAGCAGTACTTC	CASSLAPGREASSYEQYF
NA	TRBV2	TRBJ1-2	NA	TGTGCCAGCGGGGGCCTTTATCCCTACACCTTC	CASGGLYPYTF
NA	TRBV27	TRBJ2-7	NA	TGTGCCAGCAGTATAGCGTCCAGCATTTACGAGCAGTACTTC	CASSIASSIYEQYF
NA	TRBV9	TRBJ1-1	NA	TGTGCCAGCAGCGTAGGGGGCATCGAGGAGAACACTGAAGCTTTCTTT	CASSVGGIEENTEAFF
NA	TRBV15	TRBJ2-7	NA	TGTGCCACCAGCAGCGAGGACATCAGGAGCTACGAGCAGTACTTC	CATSSEDIRSYEQYF
NA	TRBV6-1	TRBJ2-3	TRBD1	TGTGCCAGCACCTGGGGACAGGGGCCGCAGTATTTT	CASTWGQGPQYF
NA	TRBV9	TRBJ1-1	NA	TGTGCCAGCAGCCTCTATCGGGGGGCCGAGGGCACTGAAGCTTTCTTT	CASSLYRGAEGTEAFF
NA	TRBV6-1	TRBJ2-5	NA	TGTGCCAGCAGTGAACCCCCGGGACACATTGAGGCCCAGTACTTC	CASSEPPGHIEAQYF
NA	TRBV10-3	TRBJ1-4	TRBD1	TGTGCCATCAGCGGGACAGGGGGCGGTGAAAAACTGTTTTTT	CAISGTGGGEKLFF
NA	TRBV19	TRBJ2-2	NA	TGTGCCAGTAGCCCTGTGGGGGGGCTTGGCGGGGAGCTGTTTTTT	CASSPVGGLGGELFF
NA	TRBV5-1	TRBJ2-7	TRBD1	TGCGCCAGCAGCGGGGACAGCTCCTACGAGCAGTACTTC	CASSGDSSYEQYF
NA	TRBV18	TRBJ1-6	TRBD1	TGTGCCAGCTCACAGGACAGGGTCAATTCACCCCTCCACTTT	CASSQDRVNSPLHF
NA	TRBV30	TRBJ2-7	NA	TGTGCCTGGACAGACACCTACGAGCAGTACTTC	CAWTDTYEQYF
NA	TRBV4-1	TRBJ1-2	NA	TGCGCCAGCAGCCAGGATATGGGGGCTTGGGGCTACACCTTC	CASSQDMGAWGYTF
NA	TRBV7-6	TRBJ2-3	TRBD2	TGTGCCAGCAGCCCGCTGGCGGGAGCTTCAGATACGCAGTATTTT	CASSPLAGASDTQYF
once	TRBV19	TRBJ2-7	NA	TGTGCCAGTAGCCTCGACAGCCCCGGTTCCTACGAGCAGTACTTC	CASSLDSPGSYEQYF
NA	TRBV28	TRBJ2-3	TRBD2	TGTGCCAGCAGCCAACCCCTAGCGGGACGCACAGATACGCAGTATTTT	CASSQPLAGRTDTQYF
NA	TRBV30	TRBJ2-1	TRBD2	TGTGCCTGGAGGGACTGGCGGGTAGCGGGATTCCGCAATGAGCAGTTCTTC	CAWRDWRVAGFRNEQFF
NA	TRBV6-1	TRBJ2-1	NA	TGTGCCAGCGGTGGCCAGGACTCCAGACGAGGGCAGTTCTTC	CASGGQDSRRGQFF
NA	TRBV29-1	TRBJ2-2	TRBD2	TGCAGCGTTGTAATAGCGGGGGTCGCCGGGGAGCTGTTTTTT	CSVVIAGVAGELFF
NA	TRBV9	TRBJ2-1	NA	TGTGCCAGCAGCGTAGGCAGGGTGTCGGGCAATGAGCAGTTCTTC	CASSVGRVSGNEQFF
once	TRBV27	TRBJ2-1	NA	TGTGCCAGCAGTTTATCGGGGGGAGTCGAGCAGTTCTTC	CASSLSGGVEQFF
NA	TRBV19	TRBJ2-2	TRBD2	TGTGCCAGTAGACCGACTAGCGGGGGTTTCACCGGGGAGCTGTTTTTT	CASRPTSGGFTGELFF
few	TRBV5-5	TRBJ2-5	NA	TGTGCCAGCAGCATAACTGACAGCCAAGAGACCCAGTACTTC	CASSITDSQETQYF
NA	TRBV6-6	TRBJ2-2	NA	TGTGCCAGCAGTTACGCGGGACAGTCCGGGGAGCTGTTTTTT	CASSYAGQSGELFF
NA	TRBV10-2	TRBJ2-7	TRBD2	TGCGCCAGCAGTGAAGGTTGGGCTAGCGGGAGCTACGAGCAGTACTTC	CASSEGWASGSYEQYF
few	TRBV6-5	TRBJ1-2	NA	TGTGCCAGCAGTGGACAGTCCCTCTATGGCTACACCTTC	CASSGQSLYGYTF
NA	TRBV7-9	TRBJ2-1	TRBD2	TGTGCCAGCAGCTCCGGGACTAGCGATTACAATGAGCAGTTCTTC	CASSSGTSDYNEQFF
NA	TRBV5-1	TRBJ2-2	TRBD2	TGCGCCAGCAGCCCGATAGCGGGAGGAAGGACCGGGGAGCTGTTTTTT	CASSPIAGGRTGELFF
NA	TRBV27	TRBJ2-1	NA	TGTGCCAGCAGACCGTTGGGACTCGACAATGAGCAGTTCTTC	CASRPLGLDNEQFF
NA	TRBV6-4	TRBJ2-5	TRBD2	TGTGCCAGCAGTGACTCCTGGACTAGCGGCGGGGAGACCCAGTACTTC	CASSDSWTSGGETQYF
NA	TRBV4-2	TRBJ1-1	NA	TGTGCCAGCAGCCAAGAGGCAGGGACTATGAACACTGAAGCTTTCTTT	CASSQEAGTMNTEAFF
NA	TRBV11-2	TRBJ1-1	NA	TGTGCCAGCAGCCCCCGGGGTAATATGAACACTGAAGCTTTCTTT	CASSPRGNMNTEAFF